This T cell receptor (beta chain) comes out of a study of high-grade serous ovarian cancer treatment subgroups. The tumor samples were collected prior to definitive surgery or chemotherapy. Germline CDR1 MDHEN, CDR2 SYDVKM. CDR3 length: 14 amino acids. V trimming: 4 bases; J trimming: 4 bases; junction bases outside the gene matches: 4. Comments on this clone: What it binds is unknown.

Study findings and constraints: These tumor repertoires lack spatial information from bulk sequencing.

Clones were sequenced by immunoSEQ multiplex PCR, and TCRdb holds only the in-frame ones, with some missing. The profile shows around 2,000 clones, approximately 78% of them singletons. Source material: tumor tissue. The clonotype originates from a human donor with high-grade serous ovarian cancer. This rearrangement joins TRBV28 to TRBJ1-5; 7 nucleotides match TRBD1. CDR3 region: CASSYQQGNQPQHF. The DNA for the CDR3 is TGTGCCAGCAGTTACCAACAGGGGAATCAGCCCCAGCATTTT.